This TCR beta chain comes out of a study of cytomegalovirus exposure and HLA in healthy donors. Study in general: Earlier results showed almost 120 million unique TCR beta sequences derived from some 180 million T cells. Notes on the study in general: In a later analysis, HLA-C alleles had the fewest associated TCRs, DRB1 alleles the most. Accurate predictions that matched the HLA-A and HLA-B alleles of most subjects were reportedly made from TCR beta sequences. According to an earlier analysis, most TCR beta V segments yielded productive rearrangements about 87% or about 30% of the time.

With 60 Vbeta and 13 Jbeta primers, the PCR was carried out. Sequenced by immunoSEQ multiplex PCR; TCRdb stores in-frame clones only, minus some. The listing contains 130,000 to 150,000 clones. This CDR3 has 15 amino acids. The V segment lost 1 base and the J segment 7 bases; nucleotides outside the gene matches: 7. The germline CDR1 and CDR2 sequences are SGHTA and FQGTGA. For this clone: Its antigen is as yet unknown.

The specimen sequenced was PBMCs. V and J are TRBV7-3 and TRBJ2-1; 7 bases fit TRBD2. The clonotype was recovered from a man aged 35 to 55 in good health and CMV-seronegative. CDR3 loop: CASSLNGRGGNEQFF. CDR3 bases: TGTGCCAGCAGCTTAAATGGGAGGGGAGGGAATGAGCAGTTCTTC.